Following are 6 T cell receptor beta chains from one sample sequenced in a study of shared clonotypes between healthy human individuals. Clones were sequenced by immunoSEQ multiplex PCR, and TCRdb holds only the in-frame ones, with some missing. The repertoire holds 1,100,000 or so clones, with about 84% as singletons. The sample comprised memory CD4+ T cells from PBMCs. Sample subset: CD45RA-negative fraction. Every receptor here comes from a man aged 18 to 35 in good health. Some clones in this sample may be carry-over from other donors' samples.

This chain joins TRBV2 and TRBJ1-1, with a tentative D call TRBD1 (6 bases). Germline values: CDR1 SNHLY, CDR2 FYNNEI. The CDR3 consists of 16 residues. V lost 1 base, J lost 7 bases, and 19 bases lay in between. CDR3: CASSEGEGLGAREAFF. The CDR3 DNA reads as TGTGCCAGCAGTGAAGGTGAGGGGCTGGGGGCCCGTGAAGCTTTCTTT.

CDR3 amino acids: CSVDNRGRGYGYTF. CDR3 coding DNA: TGCAGCGTTGACAACCGGGGCAGGGGATATGGCTACACCTTC. The chain employs TRBV29-1 and TRBJ1-2; possibly TRBD1 for D (6 bases). CDR3 length equals 14 residues. The germline gives CDR1 SQVTM, CDR2 ANQGSEA. Between the trimmed V and J ends, which lost 3 bases and 5 bases, there was a span of 16 bases.

In this sample, this clone turned up a few times. The rearrangement links TRBV7-9 to TRBJ2-3; 7 bases line up with TRBD2. Trimming took 5 bases from V and 4 from J; bases not matched to a gene: 6. The germline gives CDR1 SEHNR, CDR2 FQNEAQ (reference sequence). The CDR3 spans 14 residues. The CDR3 nucleotides are TGTGCCAGCAGCGCGGGACTATTATCAGATACGCAGTATTTT. Translated: CASSAGLLSDTQYF. The full variable domain, its missing parts supplied by reference TRBV7-9 and TRBJ2-3, is DTGVSQNPRHKITKRGQNVTFRCDPISEHNRLYWYRQTLGQGPEFLTYFQNEAQLEKSRLLSDRFSAERPKGSFSTLEIQRTEQGDSAMYLCASSAGLLSDTQYFGPGTRLTVL.

The rearrangement links TRBV6-4 to TRBJ2-1; 8 positions agree with TRBD2. Looked up from germline, CDR1 is MRHNA and CDR2 is SNTAGT. The CDR3 consists of 15 residues. The ends lost 6 bases at V and 0 bases at J; junction bases unmatched: 4. DNA of the CDR3: TGTGCCAGCAGCAATCTAGCGGGCTCCTACAATGAGCAGTTCTTC. It yields the protein CASSNLAGSYNEQFF.

The sample holds one count of this clone. The chain recombines TRBV7-2 with TRBJ2-2; D tentatively fits TRBD1 or TRBD2 (6 bases each). The CDR3 loop spans 13 amino acids. Per the germline V gene, CDR1 is SGHTA and CDR2 is FQGNSA. Between the trimmed V and J ends, which lost 3 bases and 13 bases, there was a span of 15 bases. The CDR3 DNA sequence: TGTGCCAGCAGCTTTCGGGGGCGAGGAAGGCTGTTTTTT. This gives the protein CASSFRGRGRLFF.

The rearrangement uses TRBV7-9 and TRBJ2-3, with D possibly matching TRBD1 (5 bases). The CDR3 is made up of 12 amino acids. CDR1 and CDR2 from the germline V gene are SEHNR and FQNEAQ (reference sequence). Trimming pared 1 base from V and 7 bases from J, leaving 6 bases between. The CDR3 coding sequence is TGTGCCAGCAGCTTAGAGGGGAATACGCAGTATTTT. It encodes CASSLEGNTQYF.